The clone carrying this T cell receptor beta chain was seen ten or more times. Its antigen is currently unknown. The CDR3 length is 15 residues. V shed 3 bases and J shed 4 bases, with 12 bases lying between them. In germline, CDR1 is MGHRA, CDR2 YSYEKL. Constant-region reverse primers amplified full-length variable regions, followed by semi-nested Nested Universal Primer A PCR. A single record per CDR3 protein comes from TCRdb applying MiXCR to the 5' RACE reads. The repertoire holds nearly 55,000 distinct CDR3 sequences, with roughly 22% as singletons. Purified naive CD4+ T cells were depleted of CD25+ Tregs. General study points: Tumor memory CD4+ T cell TCR gene usage clustered with blood and lymph node memory CD4+ cells and lymph node naive CD4+ cells. Tumor-infiltrating Treg TCR alpha and beta sequences overlapped most with tumor naive CD4+ T cells, then blood naive.

Sequenced sample: tumor-infiltrating naive CD4+ T cells sorted from the breast tumor. Stated subset: naive CD4+ T cells, CD4+CD45RA+CD25-. V usage is TRBV4-1 and J usage is TRBJ1-4; D is perhaps TRBD1 (6 bases). This receptor was taken from a female donor with breast cancer. CDR3 DNA: TGCGCCAGCAGCCACTTGGGACAACTTAATGAAAAACTGTTTTTT. Its translation: CASSHLGQLNEKLFF.